A single sample is the source of the 18 T cell receptor beta chains below, sequenced in a study of CD8 T cells in ankylosing spondylitis. Study-wide results and caveats: Eight or nine highly homologous variants made up a TCR beta motif that seemed to typify ankylosing spondylitis blood.

MiXCR, run by TCRdb on the 5' RACE reads, gives a single entry per CDR3 protein. Of around 540,000 distinct CDR3 sequences listed, roughly 12% are singletons. These receptors' antigens are unknown. Sequences were obtained from blood, either unsorted or a sorted T cell fraction (not recorded which). These receptors were collected from a male donor with ankylosing spondylitis.

The gene calls are TRBV7-9 and TRBJ2-3; TRBD1 aligns across 8 bases. Germline V gives CDR1 SEHNR, CDR2 FQNEAQ (reference sequence). V was clipped by 4 bases and J by 8 bases; unmatched bases: 8. The CDR3 sequence is 14 residues long. The CDR3 region has the DNA TGTGCCAGCAGCTCACAGGGGGTCCCAGGTACGCAGTATTTT. Translating it yields CASSSQGVPGTQYF.

This clonotype was recorded a few times. This sequence joins TRBV6-1 and TRBJ2-1, with a tentative D call TRBD1 (5 bases). Germline CDR1 and CDR2: MNHNS and SASEGT. V was pared by 6 bases and J by 2 bases, with 14 bases between. This CDR3 region has 15 residues. The CDR3 is CASSSGSPAYNEQFF. As DNA, the CDR3 is TGTGCCAGCAGCTCAGGGTCCCCGGCCTACAATGAGCAGTTCTTC.

V and J are TRBV4-2 and TRBJ2-1; TRBD1 agrees at 7 bases. Germline V CDR1 and CDR2: LGHNA, YNFKEQ. V was pared by 0 bases and J by 3 bases, with 11 bases of the junction left unmatched. CDR3 length: 18 amino acids. The CDR3 region is CASSQDPRGQRRYNEQFF. The CDR3 DNA sequence: TGTGCCAGCAGCCAAGACCCTCGGGGACAGCGACGCTACAATGAGCAGTTCTTC.

This chain uses TRBV6-1 with TRBJ2-5, with TRBD2 as a possible D gene (5 bases). V was pared by 4 bases and J by 4 bases, with 13 bases between. The germline V gene encodes CDR1 MNHNS and CDR2 SASEGT. This CDR3 comprises 14 residues. CDR3 nucleotides: TGTGCCAGCAGTGCCAATCCGGGATCAGAGACCCAGTACTTC. Translation gives CASSANPGSETQYF.

This clonotype was seen a handful of times. The CDR3 sequence is CASSQDRAPRDTEAFF. In DNA form, the CDR3 reads TGCGCCAGCAGCCAAGATCGGGCACCAAGAGACACTGAAGCTTTCTTT. This chain connects TRBV4-1 to TRBJ1-1; unclear D gene. This CDR3 is 16 amino acids long. V was shortened by 0 bases and J by 3 bases, with 14 bases between the two germline ends. CDR1 is MGHRA and CDR2 is YSYEKL in the germline V gene.

The J gene is TRBJ1-1, the V gene TRBV20-1, with D perhaps matching TRBD1 (5 bases). Trimming took off 2 bases at V and 2 bases at J, with 12 bases between the two ends. CDR3 length equals 14 residues. The germline V gene encodes CDR1 DFQATT and CDR2 SNEGSKA (reference sequence). The CDR3 here is CSARPPGPNTEAFF. The CDR3 DNA sequence: TGCAGTGCTAGACCTCCGGGACCCAACACTGAAGCTTTCTTT.

This clonotype was counted ten times or more. This chain connects TRBV12-3 or TRBV12-4 to TRBJ2-1; D is possibly TRBD2 (5 bases). V shed 3 bases and J shed 9 bases, with 9 bases lying between them. This CDR3 comprises 12 residues. CDR3 loop: CASSFSSREQFF. CDR3 coding DNA: TGTGCCAGCAGTTTCTCTAGCCGTGAGCAGTTCTTC.

As for this clonotype: This CDR3 is missing its conserved last phenylalanine or tryptophan, likely due to a read error. The rearrangement joins TRBV28 to TRBJ2-7; possibly TRBD1 for D (6 bases). The CDR3 has 13 residues. Trimming took off 6 bases at V and 5 bases at J, with 14 bases between the two ends. Germline CDR1 and CDR2: MDHEN and SYDVKM. CDR3 loop: CASSDRSENEQYL. The CDR3 DNA sequence: TGTGCCAGCAGCGACAGGTCTGAGAACGAGCAGTACTTA.

This clonotype has a handful of counts. The chain links TRBV7-2 to TRBJ1-4, with 9 positions matching TRBD1. CDR1 is SGHTA, CDR2 FQGNSA, per germline. The CDR3 covers 15 residues. With V trimmed by 4 bases and J by 6 bases, 6 bases remained unmatched. The CDR3 coding sequence is TGTGCCAGCAGCTCCCGGGGACAGGGTTATGAAAAACTGTTTTTT. Translation gives CASSSRGQGYEKLFF. Using reference TRBV7-2 and TRBJ1-4 for the parts outside the CDR3, the full variable domain is GAGVSQSPSNKVTEKGKDVELRCDPISGHTALYWYRQSLGQGLEFLIYFQGNSAPDKSGLPSDRFSAERTGGSVSTLTIQRTQQEDSAVYLCASSSRGQGYEKLFFGSGTQLSVL.

This clonotype was detected a few times. The CDR3: CASSPQGIGEAFF. For the CDR3, the DNA is TGTGCCAGCTCACCGCAGGGTATCGGTGAAGCTTTCTTT. The V gene is TRBV18, the J gene TRBJ1-1, with D perhaps TRBD1 (5 bases). Germline CDR1 and CDR2: KGHSH and LQKENI. This CDR3 comprises 13 residues. V was clipped by 3 bases and J by 7 bases, with 12 bases between them.

This clonotype was detected only a few times. The chain links TRBV7-9 to TRBJ2-5; the match to TRBD2 covers 12 bases. The germline CDR1 and CDR2 sequences are SEHNR and FQNEAQ (reference sequence). Trimming removed 2 bases from V and 5 bases from J; junction bases left unmatched: 6. CDR3 size: 16 residues. The CDR3 bases are TGTGCCAGCAGCTTACTAGCGGGAGGGCCCGGGGAGACCCAGTACTTC. This translates into CASSLLAGGPGETQYF.

This clonotype appeared many times. The V and J genes are TRBV7-9 and TRBJ2-1, with D uncertain. The germline gives CDR1 SEHNR, CDR2 FQNEAQ (reference sequence). The CDR3 extends over 15 amino acids. Trimming took off 0 bases at V and 3 bases at J, with 9 bases between the two ends. The CDR3 sequence is CASSLAGTNYNEQFF. The CDR3 DNA sequence: TGTGCCAGCAGCTTAGCGGGAACTAACTACAATGAGCAGTTCTTC.

The CDR3 loop reads CASSYSPQGSHNSPLHF. The CDR3 nucleotides read TGTGCCAGCAGTTACTCTCCACAAGGGTCCCATAATTCACCCCTCCACTTT. The V call is TRBV6-5, the J call TRBJ1-6; no firm D call. The germline V gene encodes CDR1 MNHEY and CDR2 SVGAGI. The CDR3 sequence is 17 residues long. Trimming shortened V by 0 bases and J by 5 bases, and 14 bases separated the two germline ends.

The chain carries TRBV29-1 and TRBJ2-3; D ambiguous. CDR1 is SQVTM and CDR2 is ANQGSEA in the germline V gene. V lost 6 bases, J lost 6 bases, and 13 bases lay in between. The CDR3 is 12 residues long. CDR3 loop: CSVLISGDTQYF. CDR3 nucleotides: TGCAGCGTCTTAATTTCCGGGGATACGCAGTATTTT.

This clonotype came up a few times. The chain links TRBV6-1 to TRBJ2-7, with TRBD2 as a possible D gene (6 bases). The germline gives CDR1 MNHNS, CDR2 SASEGT. This CDR3 has 14 residues. Trimming shortened V by 8 bases and J by 0 bases, and 14 bases separated the two germline ends. CDR3 sequence: CASRSSDYSYEQYV. Here the CDR3 DNA reads TGTGCCAGCCGATCATCGGACTACTCCTACGAGCAGTACGTC.

The V call is TRBV18, the J call TRBJ2-2; either TRBD1 or TRBD2 may fit D (5 bases each). V dropped 5 bases and J dropped 3 bases, with 13 bases sitting between them. The CDR3 covers 15 residues. Germline V gene data show CDR1 as KGHSH and CDR2 as LQKENI. CDR3 in amino acids: CASSIRDGYTGELFF. The CDR3 DNA follows: TGTGCCAGCTCAATCCGGGACGGTTACACCGGGGAGCTGTTTTTT.

The chain has TRBV11-2 and TRBJ1-1; no clear D gene. The CDR3 sequence is 14 residues long. V lost 5 bases, J lost 5 bases, and 15 bases lay in between. CDR1 is SGHAT, CDR2 FQNNGV, per germline. Here the CDR3 reads CASSTTHGRTEAFF. The CDR3, as DNA: TGTGCCAGCAGCACAACCCACGGACGGACTGAAGCTTTCTTT. Supplemented by reference TRBV11-2 and TRBJ1-1, the full variable domain reads EAGVAQSPRYKIIEKRQSVAFWCNPISGHATLYWYQQILGQGPKLLIQFQNNGVVDDSQLPKDRFSAERLKGVDSTLKIQPAKLEDSAVYLCASSTTHGRTEAFFGQGTRLTVV.

This clonotype turned up a few times. The chain couples TRBV27 to TRBJ2-3; D is unclear. The CDR3 has 15 residues. Trimming removed 3 bases from V and 0 bases from J, with 10 bases in between. The germline V gene encodes CDR1 MNHEY and CDR2 SMNVEV (reference sequence). This CDR3 reads CASSFGAFSTDTQYF. For the CDR3, the DNA is TGTGCCAGCAGTTTCGGAGCCTTTAGCACAGATACGCAGTATTTT.